The sequence of this T cell receptor beta chain was determined in a study of beta chain features in type 1 diabetes. As regards this clone: What it binds is not known.

General study results and limits: All four CD4+ subsets from Type 1 diabetes patients carried moderately but significantly shorter TCRB CDR3s. The analysis here could not establish whether HLA type shapes TCRB rearrangement.

CD4+ naive, central memory, regulatory and stem cell-like memory cells were sorted via CD45RO/CCR7/CD25/CD127/CD95/CD27. Expressed TCRB transcripts were sequenced because the entire RNA isolate underwent reverse transcription. Only in-frame clones appear in the TCRdb table, and some are missing; sequencing was by immunoSEQ multiplex PCR. The repertoire holds 250,000 to 300,000 clones, approximately 15% seen once, with 0.015% to 0.02% in the top ten. This CDR3 comprises 12 residues. Trimming left V 1 base short and J 14 bases short, with 13 bases between. The germline V gene has CDR1 SNHLY and CDR2 FYNNEI.

V and J are TRBV2 and TRBJ2-3, with D possibly being TRBD2 (5 bases). This sequence originates from a man aged 25 to 45 with type 1 diabetes. The sequencing input was naive CD4+ T cells from blood. The CDR3 bases are TGTGCCAGCAGTGAAGGCCACCCCGCGGGGTATTTT. This sequence encodes CASSEGHPAGYF.